A selection of T cell receptor beta chains follows, all from one sample in a study of T cell repertoires in cytomegalovirus infection. TCRdb re-derived calls from the reads in MiXCR, one entry per CDR3 protein. The data show more than 400,000 distinct CDR3 sequences, around a quarter seen once. Sequenced: PBMCs. Receptor source: a human donor in good health (CMV status not recorded). Some clones in this sample may be carry-over from other donors' samples. CDR3s include the opening cysteine and the closing phenylalanine or tryptophan. D genes are given only for firm matches. Clone size is stated in some rows and not others, as once, few, many or a class when expanded.

V,size,J,D,CDR3,DNA
TRBV5-8,few,TRBJ2-3,.,CASSLILGSLGEDTQYF,TGTGCCAGCAGCTTAATTTTAGGGTCTCTGGGAGAGGATACGCAGTATTTT
TRBV6-1,few,TRBJ2-4,.,CASSELPSGGRIIAKNIQYF,TGTGCCAGCAGTGAACTTCCCTCGGGGGGCCGAATCATAGCCAAAAACATTCAGTACTTC
TRBV7-2,many,TRBJ2-2,.,CASSLVISGTGELFF,TGTGCCAGCAGCTTGGTAATCAGCGGCACCGGGGAGCTGTTTTTT
TRBV7-9,.,TRBJ2-2,TRBD2,CASSSIAGDTGELFF,TGTGCCAGCAGCTCGATAGCGGGAGACACCGGGGAGCTGTTTTTT
TRBV7-8,many,TRBJ1-4,.,CASSLVDPNEKLFF,TGTGCCAGCAGCTTGGTCGACCCTAATGAAAAACTGTTTTTT
TRBV5-1,few,TRBJ1-5,.,CASSRSGSQPQHF,TGCGCCAGCAGCCGATCAGGGTCCCAGCCCCAGCATTTT
TRBV7-8,.,TRBJ2-3,.,CASSFPSPSLPTQYF,TGTGCCAGCAGCTTTCCGTCCCCCTCACTACCTACGCAGTATTTT
TRBV24-1,few,TRBJ2-5,.,CATQGGAYSYQETQYF,TGTGCCACCCAGGGTGGGGCGTACTCGTACCAAGAGACCCAGTACTTC
TRBV6-2/TRBV6-3,few,TRBJ2-7,.,CASSYNLGAHMGEQYF,TGTGCCAGCAGTTACAACCTGGGAGCACATATGGGCGAGCAGTACTTC
TRBV7-6,.,TRBJ1-2,.,CASSFRTTVGYTF,TGTGCCAGCAGCTTCCGGACTACGGTCGGCTACACCTTC
TRBV4-1,.,TRBJ1-1,.,CASSQVSVPGYRIF,TGCGCCAGCAGCCAAGTTTCGGTCCCCGGGTATCGGATTTTT
TRBV14,few,TRBJ1-1,.,CASSEGFTEAFF,TGTGCCAGCAGCGAGGGGTTCACTGAAGCTTTCTTT
TRBV7-9,.,TRBJ2-1,.,CASSLADTVQNEQFF,TGTGCCAGCAGCTTAGCAGACACGGTCCAGAATGAGCAGTTCTTC
TRBV12-3/TRBV12-4,.,TRBJ1-5,TRBD1,CASSPLQGVDQPQHF,TGTGCCAGCAGCCCGCTACAGGGGGTGGATCAGCCCCAGCATTTT
TRBV6-2/TRBV6-3,.,TRBJ2-2,TRBD1,CASSLGQGSTTGELFF,TGTGCCAGCAGTCTAGGACAGGGGAGTACCACCGGGGAGCTGTTTTTT
TRBV7-2,few,TRBJ2-1,TRBD2,CASSLAGGVGNEQFF,TGTGCCAGCAGCTTAGCGGGAGGGGTTGGCAATGAGCAGTTCTTC
TRBV12-3/TRBV12-4,.,TRBJ2-1,.,CASSLQESSYNEQFF,TGTGCCAGCAGCCTACAGGAGAGCTCCTACAATGAGCAGTTCTTC
TRBV10-3,.,TRBJ2-5,TRBD2,CAISEGRVQQETQYF,TGTGCCATCAGTGAAGGGAGGGTACAACAAGAGACCCAGTACTTC
TRBV11-2,few,TRBJ1-5,TRBD1,CASSRTGVGQPQHF,TGTGCCAGCAGCCGGACAGGGGTGGGTCAGCCCCAGCATTTT
TRBV4-2,many,TRBJ2-1,TRBD2,CASSGPIRRTSGTYNEQFF,TGTGCCAGCAGCGGCCCAATAAGGAGGACTAGCGGGACATACAATGAGCAGTTCTTC
TRBV15,.,TRBJ1-5,.,CATSRSGGEQPQHF,TGTGCCACCAGCAGGAGTGGGGGGGAGCAGCCCCAGCATTTT
TRBV7-6,few,TRBJ2-3,TRBD2,CASSSHWTSGRDTQYF,TGTGCCAGCAGCTCCCACTGGACTAGCGGGAGGGATACGCAGTATTTT
TRBV20-1,.,TRBJ1-2,.,CSARDFFGYTF,TGCAGTGCTAGAGATTTCTTCGGCTACACCTTC
TRBV7-9,few,TRBJ2-2,.,CASSPVGEAGELFF,TGTGCCAGCAGCCCGGTGGGTGAAGCCGGGGAGCTGTTTTTT